This paragraph covers one T cell receptor beta chain sequence. The antigen is unknown. These data come from a study of T cells in Graves' hyperthyroidism and ophthalmopathy. Study-wide context: At initial diagnosis, before any treatment had begun, peripheral blood was obtained.

Uncontrolled infection, other autoimmune disease, pregnancy and lactation each barred patients from inclusion. CDR1 and CDR2 (germline): PRHDT, FYEKMQ (reference sequence). The CDR3 contains 15 residues. Trimming took 3 bases from V and 5 from J; bases not matched to a gene: 9. The TCR beta CDR3 regions underwent amplification using RNA transcripts as the source. Carried out on the TCR CDR3, a first-round RT-PCR used the HTBI primer set. Via MiXCR, TCRdb re-called the multiplex PCR reads, giving one row per CDR3 protein. Of more than 300,000 distinct CDR3 sequences in the sample, approximately 15% were seen once. The study's findings and limits: The model foresaw ophthalmopathy a median roughly 6 months prior to onset.

The receptor was derived from a woman between 55 and 75 years old with Graves' hyperthyroidism. The chain employs TRBV13 and TRBJ2-7, with 8 bases that match TRBD2. Sequenced sample: blood. Here the CDR3 DNA reads TGTGCCAGCAGCTTGGTAGCGGGAACCAACCACGAGCAGTACTTC. Its protein product is CASSLVAGTNHEQYF.